Below, 10 T cell receptor beta chains from the same sample are listed, as sequenced in a study of cytomegalovirus exposure and HLA in healthy donors. The PCR made use of 60 Vbeta and 13 Jbeta primers. Clones were sequenced by immunoSEQ multiplex PCR, and TCRdb holds only the in-frame ones, with some missing. The table lists 100,000 or so clones, roughly 86% of them singletons. Specimen: PBMCs. These receptors came from a human donor in good health.

J is TRBJ2-5 and V is TRBV19; D perhaps matches TRBD1 (5 bases). The CDR3 length is 14 residues. The germline gives CDR1 LNHDA, CDR2 SQIVND (reference sequence). The V gene lost 3 bases and the J gene lost 2 bases, with 10 bases spanning the gap. The CDR3 sequence: CASSIGQGQETQYF. In DNA, the CDR3 is TGTGCCAGTAGTATCGGTCAGGGACAAGAGACCCAGTACTTC.

V gene TRBV7-2 combines with J gene TRBJ2-1, with 7 bases that match TRBD2. This CDR3 has 14 amino acids. Germline V gene lookup returns CDR1 SGHTA and CDR2 FQGNSA. The junction had 7 bases not matched to a gene; V was cut back by 5 bases and J by 6 bases. The CDR3 sequence: CASSAGLVGNEQFF. For the CDR3, the DNA is TGTGCCAGCAGCGCCGGACTAGTCGGCAATGAGCAGTTCTTC.

The gene calls are TRBV7-8 and TRBJ1-4, with D unresolved. There are 13 residues in the CDR3. Per germline, CDR1 SGHVS and CDR2 FQNEAQ. The V and J ends lost 1 base and 5 bases respectively, with 5 bases between them. In DNA form, the CDR3 reads TGTGCCAGCAGCTTAGGGCCCAATGAAAAACTGTTTTTT. It yields the protein CASSLGPNEKLFF.

V and J are TRBV5-6 and TRBJ2-3, with 12 bases lining up with TRBD2. The germline V gene has CDR1 SGHDT and CDR2 YYEEEE. This CDR3 has 16 residues. The junction had 10 bases not matched to a gene; V was cut back by 5 bases and J by 6 bases. The chain's CDR3 is CASSKLAGGLWDTQYF. DNA for the CDR3: TGTGCCAGCAGTAAGCTAGCGGGGGGGCTTTGGGATACGCAGTATTTT. Full variable domain (rest looked up from reference TRBV5-6 and TRBJ2-3): DAGVTQSPTHLIKTRGQQVTLRCSPKSGHDTVSWYQQALGQGPQFIFQYYEEEERQRGNFPDRFSGHQFPNYSSELNVNALLLGDSALYLCASSKLAGGLWDTQYFGPGTRLTVL.

The gene calls are TRBV7-9 and TRBJ2-7, with a weak D call TRBD1 (6 bases). V gave up 2 bases and J gave up 0 bases, with 8 bases separating them. Germline assignment: CDR1 SEHNR and CDR2 FQNEAQ (reference sequence). CDR3 size: 14 residues. CDR3 amino acids: CASSLRTASYEQYF. The CDR3 nucleotides are TGTGCCAGCAGCTTAAGGACAGCCTCCTACGAGCAGTACTTC.

This clone was seen only a few times. This chain joins TRBV30 and TRBJ2-3, with D maybe TRBD2 (5 bases). Germline V gives CDR1 GTSNPN, CDR2 SVGIG (reference sequence). The CDR3 contains 14 residues. The V gene lost 8 bases and the J gene lost 1 base, with 16 bases spanning the gap. Here the CDR3 DNA reads TGTGCCCTGGAGGTATCATGGGGCACAGATACGCAGTATTTT. Translation gives CALEVSWGTDTQYF.

The chain joins TRBV18 to TRBJ2-7; perhaps TRBD2 as D (6 bases). The CDR3 has 17 residues. Trimming removed 6 bases from V and 2 bases from J, with 23 bases in between. Germline V gives CDR1 KGHSH, CDR2 LQKENI. The CDR3 sequence is CASSPLGTGVGTYEQYF. The CDR3, as DNA: TGTGCCAGCTCCCCGTTGGGGACGGGAGTTGGTACCTACGAGCAGTACTTC.

The chain couples TRBV5-4 to TRBJ2-1; 12 bases map to TRBD2. The V gene's germline CDR1 is SGHNT and CDR2 YYREEE (reference sequence). The CDR3 totals 16 residues. The trim removed 4 bases at V and 6 bases at J, leaving 8 bases unmatched. As DNA, the CDR3 is TGTGCCAGCAGCCGTGAACTAGCGGGAGGTCTCAATGAGCAGTTCTTC. Protein product: CASSRELAGGLNEQFF.

J is TRBJ2-7 and V is TRBV27, with D hard to call. V lost 2 bases and J lost 2, with 10 bases in between. This CDR3 has 14 residues. Germline lookup yields CDR1 MNHEY and CDR2 SMNVEV (reference sequence). Here the CDR3 reads CASSLGPAAYEQYF. The CDR3 nucleotides read TGTGCCAGCAGTTTAGGCCCCGCTGCCTACGAGCAGTACTTC.

The CDR3 DNA follows: TGTGCCAGCAGAGGCGGGATCGGACGCAGCACAGATACGCAGTATTTT. It yields the protein CASRGGIGRSTDTQYF. The genes are TRBV25-1 and TRBJ2-3; D is perhaps TRBD2 (6 bases). The V gene lost 6 bases and the J gene lost 0 bases, with 16 bases spanning the gap. Germline CDR1 reads MGHDK; CDR2 reads SYGVNS. The CDR3 loop spans 16 amino acids. Combining the CDR3 with reference TRBV25-1 and TRBJ2-3 gives the whole variable domain EADIYQTPRYLVIGTGKKITLECSQTMGHDKMYWYQQDPGMELHLIHYSYGVNSTEKGDLSSESTVSRIRTEHFPLTLESARPSHTSQYLCASRGGIGRSTDTQYFGPGTRLTVL.